The present T cell receptor (beta chain) was sequenced within a study of blood T cell repertoires in COVID-19. Study overall: COVID-19 samples, acute and convalescent, were from the United States, Italy and Spain. Sources were T cells, B-cell-depleted T cells, or PBMCs; the material itself was cDNA or gDNA.

J was trimmed by 2 bases and V by 7 bases; bases with no gene match: 8. The CDR3 has 14 residues. The V gene's germline CDR1 is SGHRS and CDR2 YFSETQ. Original data processing: Reference gene primer amplification yielded estimated nucleated cell counts. TCRdb's table, derived via immunoSEQ multiplex PCR, lists solely in-frame clones and lacks some. V, J and clone size derive from that table, while D and trimming were established from the DNA sequence. The sample contains approximately 90,000 clones, 75% to 90% of which appear only once. The chain carries TRBV5-1 and TRBJ1-2; TRBD1 matches 7 bases. The TCR sequence derives from an elderly woman with active or convalescent COVID-19. The specimen was peripheral blood. The CDR3 reads CASGTVGQNYGYTF. The CDR3 bases are TGCGCCAGCGGGACCGTGGGACAGAACTATGGCTACACCTTC.